The 6 T cell receptor beta chains reported below all come from one sample, sequenced in a study of blood T cell repertoires in COVID-19. Libraries were prepared by immunoSEQ multiplex PCR; TCRdb keeps only in-frame clonotypes and omits some of them. Counted here are 250,000 to 300,000 clones, around 89% occurring once; the ten biggest clones make up roughly 9%. Sequencing used PBMCs or T cells enriched from blood (not recorded which). Source of these receptors: a man between 40 and 49 years old who had recovered from COVID-19.

Note on this clone: The DNA is left out, because the CDR3 cannot be placed on it with certainty; the CDR3 is given as TCRdb lists it. The chain joins TRBV21-1 to TRBJ2-1; the table names TRBD2, a call not compared with the DNA. TRBV21-1 represents a pseudogene. The CDR3 has 17 amino acids, counting both end residues. CDR3: CASSKPYACNSYNEQFF.

The J gene is TRBJ2-7, the V gene TRBV6-5; weak D call: TRBD2 (5 bases). This CDR3 is built from 16 residues. CDR1 and CDR2 (germline): MNHEY, SVGAGI. V was clipped by 0 bases and J by 0 bases, with 12 bases between them. Written as DNA, the CDR3 is TGTGCCAGCAGTTACTCCGAGAGGACTGGCTCCTACGAGCAGTACTTC. Translating it yields CASSYSERTGSYEQYF.

The chain joins TRBV7-2 to TRBJ2-3, with D perhaps TRBD2 (5 bases). The germline V and J ends were trimmed by 5 bases and 0 bases, with 15 bases remaining between them. Germline CDR1 SGHTA, CDR2 FQGNSA. The CDR3 is 16 amino acids. The CDR3 reads CASSPGVQRSTDTQYF. CDR3 sequence (DNA): TGTGCCAGCAGCCCTGGCGTTCAGCGGAGCACAGATACGCAGTATTTT.

This clone was seen more than once but under ten times. This chain links TRBV6-4 with TRBJ1-6; D gene uncertain. CDR1 MRHNA and CDR2 SNTAGT come from the germline V gene. This CDR3 spans 13 amino acids. Trimming removed 2 bases from V and 7 bases from J, with 6 bases in between. As DNA, the CDR3 is TGTGCCAGCAGTGACGTGTTAAATTCACCCCTCCACTTT. Residues: CASSDVLNSPLHF.

The chain carries TRBV9 and TRBJ2-1, with TRBD2 matching 8 bases. The CDR3 has 15 amino acids. V lost 0 bases and J lost 8; bases outside the gene matches: 7. Looked up from germline, CDR1 is SGDLS and CDR2 is YYNGEE. CDR3 in DNA: TGTGCCAGCAGCGTAGTTGGGACTAGTTTTTATGAGCAGTTCTTC. This gives the protein CASSVVGTSFYEQFF.

The chain employs TRBV12-3 or TRBV12-4 and TRBJ1-4; weak D call: TRBD1 (5 bases). Deletions cut 11 bases from V and 3 bases from J, with 13 bases between. CDR3 length equals 13 residues. The CDR3 DNA is TGTGCCGCCGGCGGGGGTGCTAATGAAAAACTGTTTTTT. The encoded protein is CAAGGGANEKLFF.